In its sample, the clone carrying this T cell receptor (beta chain) was seen many times. Its target is unknown. V gave up 5 bases and J gave up 1 base; unmatched junction bases: 3. This CDR3 spans 14 amino acids. The library came from three nested PCR rounds adapted from ARM-PCR protocols. TCRdb re-called the multiplex PCR reads through MiXCR, storing one row per CDR3 protein. The sample has tens of thousands of distinct CDR3 sequences, over 55% seen once; the top ten hold about a tenth. This entry is derived from a study of tumor and adjacent non-tumor tissue in lung cancer. As for the study in general: The cohort had 12 to 13 adenocarcinoma, a couple of squamous cell and 1 small cell patients. Study-wide results and caveats: In normal lung, the top 100 clones were significantly more dominant than in tumor. Patients with more diverse tumor TCRs had worse survival.

This sample's RNA came from whole unsorted tissue. Chemotherapy-naive patients with new lung cancer underwent thoracic surgery in China, August–November 2014. Material: lung tumor tissue. This TCR was sampled from a woman aged 40 to 50 with non-small cell lung cancer. This chain connects TRBV12-3 or TRBV12-4 to TRBJ2-5; TRBD2 agrees at 8 bases. CDR3 sequence (DNA): TGTGCCAGCAGTAGCGGGGGCCTCCAAGAGACCCAGTACTTC. Its translation: CASSSGGLQETQYF.